This record concerns one T cell receptor beta chain sequence. Its specificity is unknown. The length of the CDR3 is 15 residues. Germline-derived CDR1 and CDR2 are SGHRS and YFSETQ. CD45RO-CCR7+CD27+CD95- expression identified naive CD8+ T cells. This sample stems from a study of CXCR3-negative and CXCR3-positive naive CD8 T cells. Study results and caveats: Similar TRBV-TRBJ usage characterized naive CXCR3-negative and CXCR3-positive cells; memory cells differed. Similar levels of surface CD5 were seen between naive subsets; TCR strength was inferred from TRB CDR3 properties. Hydrophobicity was higher for TRB CDR3s found in CXCR3-positive naive cells than in CXCR3-negative naive cells.

The TRB libraries of cDNA were built by UMI-labeled 5' RACE. Each CDR3 protein gets one entry in TCRdb, which reprocessed the 5' RACE reads and gives no DNA. Its table lists about 150,000 distinct CDR3 sequences. The gene calls are TRBV5-1 and TRBJ2-3. The clonotype was recovered from a human donor in good health. Some clones in this sample may be carry-over from other donors' samples. The specimen was naive CXCR3+ CD8+ T cells from blood. Subset here: CD45RO-CCR7+CD27+CD95- naive CD8+ T cells expressing CXCR3 (TNR3+). This CDR3 reads CASSLDFFHTDTQYF.